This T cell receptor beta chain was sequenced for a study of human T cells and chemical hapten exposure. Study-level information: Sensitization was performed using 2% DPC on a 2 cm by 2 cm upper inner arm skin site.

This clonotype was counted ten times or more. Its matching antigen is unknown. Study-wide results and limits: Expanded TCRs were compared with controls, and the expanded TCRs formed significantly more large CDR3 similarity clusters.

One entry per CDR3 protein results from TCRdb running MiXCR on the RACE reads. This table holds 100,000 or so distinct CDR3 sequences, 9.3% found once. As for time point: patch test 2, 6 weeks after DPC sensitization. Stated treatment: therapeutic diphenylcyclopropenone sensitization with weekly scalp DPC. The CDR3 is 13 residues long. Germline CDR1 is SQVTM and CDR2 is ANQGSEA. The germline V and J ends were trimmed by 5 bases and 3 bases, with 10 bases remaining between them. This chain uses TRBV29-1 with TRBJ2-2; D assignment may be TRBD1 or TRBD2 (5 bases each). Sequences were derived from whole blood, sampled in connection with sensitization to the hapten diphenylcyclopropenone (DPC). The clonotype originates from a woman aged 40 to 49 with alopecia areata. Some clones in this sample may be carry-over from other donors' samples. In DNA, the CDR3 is TGCAGCGTTACGGGACGTTACACCGGGGAGCTGTTTTTT. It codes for CSVTGRYTGELFF.